Listed here is a single T cell receptor (beta chain). The junction does not match germline at one end; this may be a read error. The CDR3 loop spans 14 amino acids. With iRepertoire HTBI primers and Arm-PCR of CDR3 regions, TCR beta libraries were built. TCRdb itself ran the multiplex PCR reads through MiXCR, one entry per CDR3 protein. The sample contains over 650,000 distinct CDR3 sequences, about 32% of which appear only once. The sample originates from a study of regulatory T cells in long-lasting Graves disease. Time point: persistent/refractory GD, antithyroid drugs over 5 years with positive TRAb. Construction of the TCR library relied on RNA isolated from PBMCs.

The chain links TRBV12-3 or TRBV12-4 to TRBJ1-6; D is unclear. The sample here was peripheral blood mononuclear cells (PBMCs), taken when the disease was refractory, from a patient treated with antithyroid drugs. The clonotype was recovered from a female donor with Graves disease. This chain's CDR3 is CASSLGTYNSPLHF. CDR3 coding DNA: TGTGCCAGCAGCTTAGGGACCTATAATTCACCCCTCCACTTT.